The 28 T cell receptor beta chains below come from one sample, sequenced in a study of T-cell memory formation after mild COVID-19. TCRdb itself ran the 5' RACE reads through MiXCR, one entry per CDR3 protein. The data hold about 270,000 distinct CDR3 sequences, with roughly 16% observed a single time. Source material: PBMCs or a T cell subset sorted from them (not recorded which). These receptors all stem from a young man who had mild COVID-19 (a few samples of this study predate the infection). Cell type and time point are not known.

V and J are TRBV29-1 and TRBJ1-1, with a tentative D call TRBD1 (6 bases). The germline V gene has CDR1 SQVTM and CDR2 ANQGSEA. The CDR3 has 13 amino acids. V lost 4 bases and J 3 bases, leaving 12 bases between the germline ends. CDR3 in amino acids: CSVAGQMHTEAFF. The CDR3 DNA reads as TGCAGCGTTGCCGGACAGATGCACACTGAAGCTTTCTTT.

V and J are TRBV5-1 and TRBJ1-2, with no clear D. The CDR3 is made up of 15 amino acids. The germline CDR1 and CDR2 sequences are SGHRS and YFSETQ. With 1 base removed from V and 4 bases from J, the gap between germline ends came to 14 bases. In DNA form, the CDR3 reads TGCGCCAGCAGCTTGCGCCGGGAGCGCTCCTATGGCTACACCTTC. It yields the protein CASSLRRERSYGYTF.

The chain has TRBV29-1 and TRBJ2-5, with 7 bases fitting TRBD2. Trimming removed 7 bases from V and 2 bases from J; junction bases left unmatched: 10. CDR1 is SQVTM, CDR2 ANQGSEA, per germline. The CDR3 has 14 amino acids. CDR3 region: CSGLGVAGQETQYF. DNA for the CDR3: TGCAGCGGTTTGGGGGTAGCGGGTCAAGAGACCCAGTACTTC.

The chain couples TRBV12-3 or TRBV12-4 to TRBJ1-1; D may be TRBD1 (6 bases). The CDR3 has 15 amino acids. Trimming removed 2 bases from V and 5 bases from J, with 15 bases in between. CDR3 DNA: TGTGCCAGCAGTTTAAGTGGGGGGCGAGCAACTGAAGCTTTCTTT. Translated: CASSLSGGRATEAFF.

This chain connects TRBV6-6 to TRBJ1-4, with 8 bases that match TRBD1. Trimming took 6 bases from V and 6 from J; bases not matched to a gene: 6. There are 14 residues in the CDR3. Germline values: CDR1 MNHNY, CDR2 SVGAGI (reference sequence). For the CDR3, the DNA is TGTGCCAGCAGCCCCGGGACAGGATATGAAAAACTGTTTTTT. Amino acid sequence: CASSPGTGYEKLFF.

This sequence joins TRBV7-9 and TRBJ1-6, with TRBD1 matching over 7 bases. Germline trimming cut 5 bases from V and 7 bases from J; bases unmatched to any gene: 5. The germline V gene has CDR1 SEHNR and CDR2 FQNEAQ (reference sequence). This CDR3 is 14 amino acids long. The CDR3 region is CASSARGYNSPLHF. The CDR3 bases are TGTGCCAGCAGCGCCAGGGGGTACAATTCACCCCTCCACTTT.

The genes are TRBV7-9 and TRBJ2-2, with D perhaps TRBD1 (5 bases). The CDR3 consists of 15 residues. Trimming left V 5 bases short and J 5 bases short, with 15 bases between. Per germline, CDR1 SEHNR and CDR2 FQNEAQ (reference sequence). The CDR3 coding sequence is TGTGCCAGCAGCCGCCCCCAGGGTGGAACCGGGGAGCTGTTTTTT. It translates to CASSRPQGGTGELFF.

The V gene is TRBV5-1, the J gene TRBJ2-2; D possibly corresponds to TRBD1 (6 bases). Trimming shortened V by 1 base and J by 4 bases, and 11 bases separated the two germline ends. This CDR3 has 15 residues. Germline-derived CDR1 and CDR2 are SGHRS and YFSETQ. The CDR3 loop is CASSLRGISTGELFF. In DNA, the CDR3 is TGCGCCAGCAGCTTGAGGGGGATCAGCACCGGGGAGCTGTTTTTT. The full variable domain, its missing parts supplied by reference TRBV5-1 and TRBJ2-2, is KAGVTQTPRYLIKTRGQQVTLSCSPISGHRSVSWYQQTPGQGLQFLFEYFSETQRNKGNFPGRFSGRQFSNSRSEMNVSTLELGDSALYLCASSLRGISTGELFFGEGSRLTVL.

The rearrangement joins TRBV20-1 to TRBJ2-4, with D possibly matching TRBD1 (6 bases). V was cut by 4 bases and J by 6 bases, with 13 bases left in between. The V gene's germline CDR1 is DFQATT and CDR2 SNEGSKA (reference sequence). This CDR3 spans 13 amino acids. CDR3 sequence: CSATSGVGNIQYF. In DNA form, the CDR3 reads TGCAGTGCTACTTCAGGGGTGGGAAACATTCAGTACTTC.

Many counts were recorded for this clonotype. V gene TRBV5-6 combines with J gene TRBJ2-5, with 7 bases that match TRBD2. Germline V lookup: CDR1 SGHDT, CDR2 YYEEEE. The V gene end was trimmed by 0 bases and the J gene end by 2 bases; junction bases not matched to a gene: 1. CDR3 length equals 14 residues. CDR3 in amino acids: CASSLAGGQETQYF. The CDR3 bases are TGTGCCAGCAGCTTGGCGGGGGGTCAAGAGACCCAGTACTTC. The full variable domain, in which reference TRBV5-6 and TRBJ2-5 provide the parts outside the CDR3, is DAGVTQSPTHLIKTRGQQVTLRCSPKSGHDTVSWYQQALGQGPQFIFQYYEEEERQRGNFPDRFSGHQFPNYSSELNVNALLLGDSALYLCASSLAGGQETQYFGPGTRLLVL.

The chain has TRBV11-2 and TRBJ2-5; D may correspond to TRBD1 or TRBD2 (5 bases each). V was trimmed by 8 bases and J by 2 bases, leaving 12 bases between them. The CDR3 contains 13 residues. Germline CDR1 reads SGHAT; CDR2 reads FQNNGV. The CDR3 nucleotides are TGTGCCAGCGGCAACGGGGCTCAAGAGACCCAGTACTTC. Amino acid sequence: CASGNGAQETQYF. Supplemented by reference TRBV11-2 and TRBJ2-5, the full variable domain reads EAGVAQSPRYKIIEKRQSVAFWCNPISGHATLYWYQQILGQGPKLLIQFQNNGVVDDSQLPKDRFSAERLKGVDSTLKIQPAKLEDSAVYLCASGNGAQETQYFGPGTRLLVL.

This clonotype was picked up a small number of times. The rearrangement uses TRBV12-3 or TRBV12-4 and TRBJ2-3; 8 bases line up with TRBD2. V trimming: 11 bases; J trimming: 5 bases; junction bases outside the gene matches: 18. CDR3 length equals 16 residues. The CDR3 region has the DNA TGTGCCGTTAACCGTCCGGGGGGGCCGTTTGAAGATACGCAGTATTTT. Translation: CAVNRPGGPFEDTQYF.

The chain has TRBV29-1 and TRBJ2-2, with 14 positions matching TRBD2. Trimming at V came to 6 bases and at J to 2 bases, leaving 5 bases not matched to a gene. Germline V CDR1 and CDR2: SQVTM, ANQGSEA. The CDR3 spans 16 residues. The CDR3 nucleotides read TGCAGCGTGATGACTAGCGGGGGGGTAAACACCGGGGAGCTGTTTTTT. Translated: CSVMTSGGVNTGELFF.

This clonotype has ten or more counts. The chain recombines TRBV5-1 with TRBJ1-4; D is possibly TRBD1 (5 bases). V lost 2 bases and J lost 8, with 13 bases in between. Germline CDR1 is SGHRS and CDR2 is YFSETQ. This CDR3 region has 14 residues. The DNA of the CDR3 is TGCGCCAGCAGCTTTCAGGGAGGAGGCGAAAAACTGTTTTTT. Its protein product is CASSFQGGGEKLFF. Full variable domain (missing parts from reference TRBV5-1 and TRBJ1-4): KAGVTQTPRYLIKTRGQQVTLSCSPISGHRSVSWYQQTPGQGLQFLFEYFSETQRNKGNFPGRFSGRQFSNSRSEMNVSTLELGDSALYLCASSFQGGGEKLFFGSGTQLSVL.

This clonotype occurred a few times. The gene calls are TRBV20-1 and TRBJ2-5; D might be TRBD2 (6 bases). V was cut by 3 bases and J by 1 base, with 9 bases left in between. The CDR3 is 13 residues long. In germline, CDR1 is DFQATT, CDR2 SNEGSKA (reference sequence). This CDR3 is CSARAGTQETQYF. CDR3 in DNA: TGCAGTGCTAGGGCGGGAACCCAAGAGACCCAGTACTTC.

The sample holds a few counts of this clonotype. V is TRBV27 and J is TRBJ1-2; TRBD1 aligns across 9 bases. V trimming: 5 bases; J trimming: 2 bases; junction bases outside the gene matches: 9. The CDR3 is made up of 16 amino acids. CDR1 MNHEY and CDR2 SMNVEV come from the germline V gene (reference sequence). CDR3: CASSTGTGYRNYGYTF. CDR3 DNA sequence: TGTGCCAGCAGTACCGGGACAGGGTATCGAAACTATGGCTACACCTTC.

The V call is TRBV7-2, the J call TRBJ2-2, with D unresolved. The germline V gene encodes CDR1 SGHTA and CDR2 FQGNSA. The germline V and J ends were trimmed by 3 bases and 2 bases, with 13 bases remaining between them. The CDR3 length is 16 residues. The CDR3 DNA follows: TGTGCCAGCAGCTTTTCGGGTCTCCTCAACACCGGGGAGCTGTTTTTT. It is translated as CASSFSGLLNTGELFF.

This chain joins TRBV20-1 and TRBJ2-5; D might be TRBD2 (5 bases). CDR3 length: 13 amino acids. Germline loops: CDR1 DFQATT, CDR2 SNEGSKA (reference sequence). Deletions cut 0 bases from V and 1 base from J, with 6 bases between. CDR3 nucleotide sequence: TGCAGTGCTAGAGATCTAGCCCAAGAGACCCAGTACTTC. Its translation: CSARDLAQETQYF.

The CDR3 loop reads CATSRGTGHGEKLFF. Here the CDR3 DNA reads TGTGCCACCAGCAGAGGCACAGGGCATGGGGAAAAACTGTTTTTT. This rearrangement joins TRBV15 to TRBJ1-4; possible D gene TRBD1, 6 bases. The CDR3 has 15 residues. V was pared by 1 base and J by 8 bases, with 14 bases between. The germline gives CDR1 LNHNV, CDR2 YYDKDF (reference sequence).

The chain uses TRBV10-3 and TRBJ2-1; 10 nucleotides match TRBD2. This CDR3 contains 14 residues. Per germline, CDR1 ENHRY and CDR2 SYGVKD. J was trimmed by 10 bases and V by 4 bases; bases with no gene match: 7. The CDR3 DNA sequence: TGTGCCATCAGTGTAGAGCGGGGGGGCGTAGAGCAGTTCTTC. It yields the protein CAISVERGGVEQFF.

The rearrangement links TRBV5-1 to TRBJ1-5, with no clear D. This CDR3 has 13 residues. The germline V gene encodes CDR1 SGHRS and CDR2 YFSETQ. Trimming left V 5 bases short and J 4 bases short, with 10 bases between. The CDR3 nucleotides read TGCGCCAGCAGTTACATAGGGAATCAGCCCCAGCATTTT. Translation: CASSYIGNQPQHF.

This chain uses TRBV7-2 with TRBJ1-3; maybe TRBD1 (5 bases). Looked up from germline, CDR1 is SGHTA and CDR2 is FQGNSA. The CDR3 length is 15 residues. V was clipped by 8 bases and J by 4 bases, with 18 bases between them. Here the CDR3 reads CASRGRGPSGNTIYF. Written as DNA, the CDR3 is TGTGCCAGCCGGGGACGGGGCCCAAGCGGAAACACCATATATTTT.

This clonotype was counted between two and nine times. The limits of the CDR3 on the DNA are not certain, so only TCRdb's listed CDR3 is given. The CDR3: CASSKSLWASGACIYSYEQYV. The gene calls are TRBV21-1 and TRBJ2-7; TRBD2 reflects the table's D call only, with no check against the DNA. TRBV21-1 is marked as a pseudogene. The CDR3 adds up to 21 amino acids, both ends counted.

The genes are TRBV4-1 and TRBJ2-6; 10 positions match TRBD1. This CDR3 has 17 residues. V was clipped by 4 bases and J by 2 bases; unmatched bases: 5. Germline V gene data show CDR1 as MGHRA and CDR2 as YSYEKL. The CDR3 loop reads CASSLGQGVTGANVLTF. For the CDR3, the DNA is TGCGCCAGCAGCCTTGGACAGGGGGTAACTGGGGCCAACGTCCTGACTTTC.

The gene calls are TRBV5-4 and TRBJ2-5, with a weak D call TRBD1 (6 bases). V was pared by 6 bases and J by 4 bases, with 16 bases between. The CDR3 runs to 14 residues. Germline CDR1 is SGHNT and CDR2 is YYREEE (reference sequence). DNA for the CDR3: TGTGCCAGCAACCGGATACAGGGAGCAGAGACCCAGTACTTC. Amino acids: CASNRIQGAETQYF.

The sample holds many counts of this clonotype. DNA of the CDR3: TGCAGTGCTGAGGGATACAATGAGCAGTTCTTC. This encodes CSAEGYNEQFF. The J gene is TRBJ2-1, the V gene TRBV20-1; a possible D gene is TRBD2 (5 bases). The CDR3 contains 11 residues. Trimming shortened V by 5 bases and J by 4 bases, and 6 bases separated the two germline ends. Germline V lookup: CDR1 DFQATT, CDR2 SNEGSKA (reference sequence).

This clonotype showed up just a few times. The chain has TRBV4-3 and TRBJ2-2; maybe TRBD2 (6 bases). This CDR3 comprises 14 residues. Germline CDR1 LGHNA, CDR2 YSLEER. V gave up 3 bases and J gave up 9 bases, with 14 bases separating them. CDR3 nucleotides: TGCGCCAGCAGCCAGGAGACTAGTACGCGGGAGCTGTTTTTT. It translates to CASSQETSTRELFF.

V gene TRBV7-9 combines with J gene TRBJ2-2; the D gene is possibly TRBD1 (5 bases). V was shortened by 5 bases and J by 7 bases, with 8 bases between the two germline ends. The length of the CDR3 is 12 residues. The germline V gene has CDR1 SEHNR and CDR2 FQNEAQ (reference sequence). The CDR3 sequence is CASSPQGGELFF. Written as DNA, the CDR3 is TGTGCCAGCAGCCCCCAGGGCGGGGAGCTGTTTTTT. Together with reference TRBV7-9 and TRBJ2-2, the CDR3 gives the full variable domain: DTGVSQNPRHKITKRGQNVTFRCDPISEHNRLYWYRQTLGQGPEFLTYFQNEAQLEKSRLLSDRFSAERPKGSFSTLEIQRTEQGDSAMYLCASSPQGGELFFGEGSRLTVL.